This TCR beta chain was recovered during a study of blood T cell repertoires in COVID-19 (dated by TCRdb to about 2020). For the wider study: Samples covering the acute and convalescent phases of COVID-19 were provided by collaborators in the United States, Italy and Spain. The samples were drawn from the first 160 participants of the ongoing ImmuneRACE study and from under 1,500 subjects provided by 6 global collaborators. HLA class I and class II types, where available, came from metadata supplied by the sample provider rather than from assay-based typing. The dataset comprised deeply sampled blood TCRbeta repertoires from subjects exposed to, actively infected with, or recovered from COVID-19. The material from the prospective study consisted of cDNA or gDNA derived from T cells, B-cell-depleted T cells, or PBMCs. The repertoires were released in a freely available public database intended as a resource for research on the immune response to SARS-CoV-2. Nearly every sample came with metadata listing a de-identified subject ID, COVID-19 status, age in years and sex. What the work shows at the level of the full study, not this receptor alone: The quantity of clinical and demographic metadata differed by source and by participant and was supplied without curation.

Trimming removed 2 bases from V and 8 bases from J; the gene matches leave 10 bases unexplained. The CDR3 contains 16 residues, cysteine and phenylalanine counted. The entry retains the CDR3 DNA only, 48 bases that are in frame from base 1. CDR1 is given as SGHRS and CDR2 as YFSETQ, both from the germline V gene. Note on this clone: Its antigen is still unknown. No quality values exist for individual bases; no much larger clone is one base distant.

TCRbeta CDR3 regions were amplified from genomic DNA by means of the immunoSEQ Assay, a bias-controlled multiplex PCR. The authors processed their data as follows. Nucleated cell counts per sample were estimated from amplification of reference gene primers within the assay. To quantify the absolute abundance of each unique TCRbeta CDR3 rearrangement, sequence reads were collapsed and filtered. For each sample, productive Simpson clonality was calculated as the square root of Simpson's diversity index across productive rearrangements. TCRdb holds this immuneACCESS table with in-frame rearrangements only. Some clones are missing; in checked studies, unresolved V genes explain under half, and the rest has no known cause. The DNA gave D and trimming, while V, J and clone size come from that table. Here the sample has approximately 200,000 clones; about 85% occur a single time. Together, the top ten hold 11% of the sample.

Enrolling through a virtual design, the prospective study's participants ranged in age from roughly 18 to 90 years and lived across some 23 United States geographic areas. To assign participants to cohorts, the prospective study relied on clinical history that participants themselves reported in a screening survey and a study questionnaire. For ImmuneRACE Cohort 3, a participant was defined as recovered based on two consecutive negative NP/OP PCR tests, clearance by a healthcare professional, or resolution of symptoms. In the prospective study, mobile phlebotomists collected whole blood, serum and a nasopharyngeal or oropharyngeal swab from each participant. Additional blood draws and questionnaires over an approximately two-month period could optionally be provided by prospective study participants. Before DNA extraction, prospective study blood samples were shipped either frozen or at room temperature.

This receptor was identified in a man aged 25 to 45 who had recovered from COVID-19. The sequence links TRBV5-1 to TRBJ1-6, with 7 central nucleotides matching TRBD1. The specimen was PBMCs or T cells enriched from blood (not recorded which). CDR3 reads: CASSLMTGSGDSPLHF. In nucleotide form, the sequence is TGCGCCAGCAGCTTAATGACAGGGTCGGGGGATTCACCCCTCCACTTT. Beyond the CDR3, the reference TRBV5-1 and TRBJ1-6 genes provide the residues; the full variable domain reads: KAGVTQTPRYLIKTRGQQVTLSCSPISGHRSVSWYQQTPGQGLQFLFEYFSETQRNKGNFPGRFSGRQFSNSRSEMNVSTLELGDSALYLCASSLMTGSGDSPLHFGNGTRLTVT.